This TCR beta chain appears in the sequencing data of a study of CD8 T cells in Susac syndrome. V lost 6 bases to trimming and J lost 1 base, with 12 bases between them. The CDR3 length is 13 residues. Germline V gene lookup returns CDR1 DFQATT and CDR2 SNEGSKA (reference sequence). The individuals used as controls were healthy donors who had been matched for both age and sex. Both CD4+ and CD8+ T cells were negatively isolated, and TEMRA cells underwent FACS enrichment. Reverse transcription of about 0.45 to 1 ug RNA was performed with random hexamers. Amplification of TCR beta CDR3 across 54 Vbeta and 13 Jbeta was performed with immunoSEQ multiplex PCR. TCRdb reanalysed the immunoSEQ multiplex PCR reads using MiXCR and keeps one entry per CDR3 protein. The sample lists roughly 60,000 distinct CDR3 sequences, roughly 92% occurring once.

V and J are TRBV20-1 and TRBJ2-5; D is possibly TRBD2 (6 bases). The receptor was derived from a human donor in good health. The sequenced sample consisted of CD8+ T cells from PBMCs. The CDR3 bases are TGCAGTGCCCACCTAGCGAGCCAAGAGACCCAGTACTTC. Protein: CSAHLASQETQYF.